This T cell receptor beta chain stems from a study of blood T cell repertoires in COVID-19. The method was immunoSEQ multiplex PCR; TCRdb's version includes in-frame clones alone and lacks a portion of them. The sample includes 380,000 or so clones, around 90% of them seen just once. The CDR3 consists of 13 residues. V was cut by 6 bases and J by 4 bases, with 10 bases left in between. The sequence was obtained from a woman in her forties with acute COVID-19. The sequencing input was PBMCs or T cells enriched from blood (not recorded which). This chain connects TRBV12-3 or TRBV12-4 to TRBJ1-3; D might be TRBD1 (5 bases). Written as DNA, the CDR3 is TGTGCCAGCAGGGGGACTGAAGGAAACACCATATATTTT. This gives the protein CASRGTEGNTIYF.